A selection of T cell receptor beta chains follows, all from one sample in a study of blood T cell repertoires in COVID-19. Assay: immunoSEQ multiplex PCR; the TCRdb copy retains only in-frame clones and omits some. Among tens of thousands of clones listed, around nine tenths were seen once. Material: peripheral blood. These receptors were taken from a human donor in a cohort sampled during active COVID-19. Both conserved end residues are part of each CDR3. Fields, in order: CDR3 protein, CDR3 DNA, V gene, J gene, clone size, D gene. The D gene is left open where the match is weak. Clone size, where shown, is once, few, many, or a class for clones that have expanded.

CDR3: CATSRYDSIYGYTF; DNA: TGTGCCACCAGCAGATATGACAGCATCTATGGCTACACCTTC; V: TRBV15; J: TRBJ1-2; size: NA; D: NA
CDR3: CASSILYGGMQPQHF; DNA: TGTGCCAGTAGTATCCTTTATGGCGGGATGCAGCCCCAGCATTTT; V: TRBV19; J: TRBJ1-5; size: once; D: NA
CDR3: CAWGALVGNTIYF; DNA: TGTGCCTGGGGGGCCCTCGTTGGAAACACCATATATTTT; V: TRBV30; J: TRBJ1-3; size: NA; D: NA
CDR3: CASSQDESPENSNQPQHF; DNA: TGCGCCAGCAGCCAAGATGAGTCTCCGGAGAATAGCAATCAGCCCCAGCATTTT; V: TRBV4-3; J: TRBJ1-5; size: once; D: NA
CDR3: CASSDLGSAYYGYTF; DNA: TGTGCCAGCAGTGACTTAGGGAGTGCGTACTATGGCTACACCTTC; V: TRBV25-1; J: TRBJ1-2; size: NA; D: NA
CDR3: CASGLYQGPYSGYTF; DNA: TGTGCCAGTGGTTTGTATCAGGGGCCCTATTCAGGCTACACCTTC; V: TRBV12-5; J: TRBJ1-2; size: NA; D: NA
CDR3: CASSQGDTYTYEQYF; DNA: TGTGCCAGCAGCCAAGGGGACACATATACCTACGAGCAGTACTTC; V: TRBV7-2; J: TRBJ2-7; size: NA; D: NA
CDR3: CASTSGTGLSPLHF; DNA: TGTGCCAGCACCTCCGGGACAGGCCTTTCACCCCTCCACTTT; V: TRBV6-5; J: TRBJ1-6; size: NA; D: TRBD1
CDR3: CASSLLAGSTFYGYTF; DNA: TGTGCCAGCAGCTTGTTGGCAGGCTCCACTTTCTATGGCTACACCTTC; V: TRBV7-9; J: TRBJ1-2; size: NA; D: NA
CDR3: CASRHSAGQVGHEQYF; DNA: TGTGCCAGCAGACATTCGGCGGGACAGGTTGGCCACGAGCAGTACTTC; V: TRBV7-8; J: TRBJ2-7; size: NA; D: TRBD1
CDR3: CAISNRGSYEQYF; DNA: TGTGCCATCAGCAACAGGGGGTCCTACGAGCAGTACTTC; V: TRBV10-3; J: TRBJ2-7; size: once; D: TRBD1
CDR3: CASSFLGTTGYGYTF; DNA: TGTGCCAGCAGTTTCCTCGGGACAACAGGGTATGGCTACACCTTC; V: TRBV27; J: TRBJ1-2; size: NA; D: NA
CDR3: CASSIGQNEKLFF; DNA: TGTGCCAGTAGTATCGGACAGAATGAAAAACTGTTTTTT; V: TRBV19; J: TRBJ1-4; size: NA; D: NA
CDR3: CASSFGGADTQYF; DNA: TGTGCCAGCAGCTTTGGAGGGGCAGATACGCAGTATTTT; V: TRBV7-9; J: TRBJ2-3; size: few; D: NA
CDR3: CASSIVEGGEQFF; DNA: TGTGCCAGTAGTATAGTCGAGGGAGGTGAGCAGTTCTTC; V: TRBV19; J: TRBJ2-1; size: NA; D: NA